The 21 T cell receptor beta chains listed next were all sequenced from one sample in a study of liver allograft versus peripheral blood T cells. Study background: Hepatic allograft T cell receptor repertoires were evaluated relative to those present in recipients' peripheral blood.

TCRdb reprocessed the reads with MiXCR, giving one entry per CDR3 protein. This table holds 9,500 to 12,000 distinct CDR3 sequences, 20% to 25% found once. These receptors were obtained from a human patient who had a liver transplant. A subset of T cells may come from the graft donor.

Only one count was recorded for this clonotype. This chain uses TRBV12-3 or TRBV12-4 with TRBJ1-6; D not resolved. The CDR3 loop spans 13 amino acids. The V end was cut by 3 bases, the J end by 9 bases, with 9 bases between. CDR3 in amino acids: CASSFGGSSPLHF. DNA of the CDR3: TGTGCCAGCAGTTTTGGCGGTAGTTCACCCCTCCACTTT.

The chain has TRBV7-2 and TRBJ2-7; possibly TRBD1 for D (6 bases). The V and J ends lost 4 bases and 3 bases respectively, with 22 bases between them. Germline values: CDR1 SGHTA, CDR2 FQGNSA. This CDR3 spans 17 amino acids. DNA of the CDR3: TGTGCCAGCAGCTCATCAAAGAGAACAGGGATCGGCTACGAGCAGTACTTC. Its protein product is CASSSSKRTGIGYEQYF.

The V and J genes are TRBV15 and TRBJ2-2; D remains unclear. V was shortened by 0 bases and J by 7 bases, with 6 bases between the two germline ends. Germline CDR1 reads LNHNV; CDR2 reads YYDKDF (reference sequence). CDR3 size: 13 residues. As DNA, the CDR3 is TGTGCCACCAGCAGAGATCCGAGCGGGGAGCTGTTTTTT. Translation: CATSRDPSGELFF.

The chain is built from TRBV10-3 and TRBJ2-5; no definite D call. Germline-derived CDR1 and CDR2 are ENHRY and SYGVKD. The CDR3 is 11 residues long. With 10 bases removed from V and 5 bases from J, the gap between germline ends came to 11 bases. CDR3 DNA sequence: TGTGCCACCCTCGAGGCGGAGACCCAGTACTTC. The encoded protein is CATLEAETQYF.

V and J are TRBV7-2 and TRBJ2-7; D gene unclear. CDR1 is SGHTA, CDR2 FQGNSA, per germline. There are 12 residues in the CDR3. V was trimmed by 4 bases and J by 0 bases, leaving 4 bases between them. CDR3 protein: CASSSSSYEQYF. DNA of the CDR3: TGTGCCAGCAGCTCCTCCTCCTACGAGCAGTACTTC.

This clonotype has only a few counts. This chain joins TRBV30 and TRBJ2-1; possible D gene TRBD1, 8 bases. The CDR3 covers 17 residues. Germline lookup yields CDR1 GTSNPN and CDR2 SVGIG (reference sequence). Trimming removed 8 bases from V and 5 bases from J, with 28 bases in between. CDR3 coding DNA: TGTGCCCAACTCAGCCCCCGGACAGGGAGGGTAGACAATGAGCAGTTCTTC. The encoded protein is CAQLSPRTGRVDNEQFF.

In its sample, this clonotype is medium-sized. V and J are TRBV19 and TRBJ1-1; the D is unclear. Trimming removed 5 bases from V and 0 bases from J, with 7 bases in between. Germline V gives CDR1 LNHDA, CDR2 SQIVND (reference sequence). This CDR3 comprises 13 residues. The CDR3 sequence: CASSWGLNTEAFF. The CDR3 coding sequence is TGTGCCAGTAGTTGGGGTTTGAACACTGAAGCTTTCTTT.

The chain has TRBV30 and TRBJ2-5, with no clear D. Between the trimmed V and J ends, which lost 0 bases and 5 bases, there was a span of 4 bases. The CDR3 runs 11 residues. The germline CDR1 and CDR2 sequences are GTSNPN and SVGIG (reference sequence). The CDR3 DNA sequence: TGTGCCTGGAGTGTAAGTGAGACCCAGTACTTC. Amino acids: CAWSVSETQYF.

V is TRBV11-1 and J is TRBJ2-3; TRBD1 might be the D (5 bases). The germline V and J ends were trimmed by 1 base and 2 bases, with 7 bases remaining between them. The germline CDR1 and CDR2 sequences are SGHAT and FQDESV (reference sequence). The CDR3 has 14 amino acids. CDR3 in DNA: TGTGCCAGCAGCTTAGTACAGGCCACAGATACGCAGTATTTT. Translation: CASSLVQATDTQYF.

The CDR3 nucleotides read TGTGCCTGGCCCCGGGAGTCTATCGAATGCATTAGCTCCTACGAGCAGTACTTC. Translation: CAWPRESIECISSYEQYF. The J gene is TRBJ2-7, the V gene TRBV30, with D perhaps TRBD2 (6 bases). V lost 5 bases and J lost 0, with 26 bases in between. Looked up from germline, CDR1 is GTSNPN and CDR2 is SVGIG (reference sequence). The CDR3 loop spans 18 amino acids.

In this sample, this clonotype is medium-sized (0.01 to 0.1%). The genes are TRBV19 and TRBJ2-7; 7 nucleotides align to TRBD2. This CDR3 is 15 amino acids long. Germline loops: CDR1 LNHDA, CDR2 SQIVND (reference sequence). V lost 0 bases and J lost 2; bases outside the gene matches: 4. The CDR3 nucleotides read TGTGCCAGTAGTATAGATGCTAGCGGTCCCTACGAGCAGTACTTC. This translates into CASSIDASGPYEQYF. The full variable domain, rest sourced from reference TRBV19 and TRBJ2-7, is DGGITQSPKYLFRKEGQNVTLSCEQNLNHDAMYWYRQDPGQGLRLIYYSQIVNDFQKGDIAEGYSVSREKKESFPLTVTSAQKNPTAFYLCASSIDASGPYEQYFGPGTRLTVT.

This clonotype turned up a few times. The rearrangement uses TRBV5-4 and TRBJ2-3; 8 nucleotides agree with TRBD2. The germline CDR1 and CDR2 sequences are SGHNT and YYREEE (reference sequence). This CDR3 region has 16 residues. V shed 3 bases and J 0 bases; nucleotides not matched to a gene: 6. The CDR3 DNA reads as TGTGCCAGCAGCTCGGGCGGGACTAGAAGCACAGATACGCAGTATTTT. Encoded protein: CASSSGGTRSTDTQYF.

By sample share, this clonotype is medium-sized. The V gene is TRBV18, the J gene TRBJ1-4, with a weak D call TRBD1 (5 bases). V lost 4 bases and J 8 bases, leaving 8 bases between the germline ends. Germline V gene sequence: CDR1 KGHSH, CDR2 LQKENI. This CDR3 has 12 residues. The CDR3 region has the DNA TGTGCCAGCTCACTTAGGACAGAAAAACTGTTTTTT. Protein: CASSLRTEKLFF.

Relative to its sample, this clonotype is medium-sized. This rearrangement joins TRBV6-2 or TRBV6-3 to TRBJ1-2, with D hard to call. Germline CDR1 is MNHEY and CDR2 is SVGEGT. The V end was cut by 8 bases, the J end by 4 bases, with 11 bases between. This CDR3 spans 12 amino acids. CDR3 nucleotides: TGTGCCAGCTCGAGGCCTTTCTATGGCTACACCTTC. Residues: CASSRPFYGYTF.

V gene TRBV7-3 combines with J gene TRBJ2-1; D might be TRBD1 (8 bases). Germline loops: CDR1 SGHTA, CDR2 FQGTGA. CDR3 length equals 16 residues. Trimming took off 0 bases at V and 8 bases at J, with 17 bases between the two ends. DNA for the CDR3: TGTGCCAGCAGCTTAACAATGTGGACAGGGAGGGATGAGCAGTTCTTC. Protein: CASSLTMWTGRDEQFF. The whole variable domain, remainder taken from reference TRBV7-3 and TRBJ2-1, is GAGVSQTPSNKVTEKGKYVELRCDPISGHTALYWYRQSLGQGPEFLIYFQGTGAADDSGLPNDRFFAVRPEGSVSTLKIQRTERGDSAVYLCASSLTMWTGRDEQFFGPGTRLTVL.

This clonotype is labeled as medium-sized (0.01 to 0.1%). The gene calls are TRBV27 and TRBJ1-1; 9 nucleotides agree with TRBD1. The V segment lost 6 bases and the J segment 5 bases; nucleotides outside the gene matches: 7. Germline V lookup: CDR1 MNHEY, CDR2 SMNVEV (reference sequence). CDR3 length: 14 amino acids. The DNA for the CDR3 is TGTGCCAGCAGGAGAACAGGGGGCTCGACTGAAGCTTTCTTT. Protein: CASRRTGGSTEAFF.

CDR3 in DNA: TGTGCCAGTAGTATAGCAGGGGACTATGGCTACACCTTC. Translated: CASSIAGDYGYTF. The genes are TRBV19 and TRBJ1-2; a weak D match, TRBD1 (6 bases). Germline V CDR1 and CDR2: LNHDA, SQIVND (reference sequence). The V end lost 1 base, the J end lost 3 bases, and 6 bases lay between the germline ends. The CDR3 is made up of 13 amino acids. The full variable domain, in which reference TRBV19 and TRBJ1-2 provide the parts outside the CDR3, is DGGITQSPKYLFRKEGQNVTLSCEQNLNHDAMYWYRQDPGQGLRLIYYSQIVNDFQKGDIAEGYSVSREKKESFPLTVTSAQKNPTAFYLCASSIAGDYGYTFGSGTRLTVV.

This clonotype is medium-sized (0.01 to 0.1%) in the sample. J is TRBJ1-1 and V is TRBV18, with D hard to call. The CDR3 consists of 13 residues. V was clipped by 3 bases and J by 2 bases, with 7 bases between them. CDR1 is KGHSH, CDR2 LQKENI, per germline. In DNA form, the CDR3 reads TGTGCCAGCTCACCCGAGGTAAACACTGAAGCTTTCTTT. Protein: CASSPEVNTEAFF.

With regard to this clonotype: A clone one base away is much larger, so this may be a read error. The genes are TRBV24-1 and TRBJ2-7; 8 nucleotides match TRBD2. The germline gives CDR1 KGHDR, CDR2 SFDVKD. CDR3 length: 15 amino acids. This CDR3 reads CATSDPGLARYEHYF. CDR3 nucleotides: TGTGCCACCAGTGACCCCGGACTAGCTCGATACGAGCATTACTTC.

By share of the sample, this clonotype is medium-sized. J is TRBJ1-2 and V is TRBV6-6, with 10 nucleotides matching TRBD1. Trimming cost V 5 bases and J 4 bases; bases outside gene matches: 1. The CDR3 has 13 amino acids. Germline assignment: CDR1 MNHNY and CDR2 SVGAGI (reference sequence). The CDR3 DNA sequence: TGTGCCAGCAGTCGGACAGGGGGCTATGGCTACACCTTC. Protein: CASSRTGGYGYTF.

This clonotype is medium-sized in the sample. The rearrangement joins TRBV6-6 to TRBJ2-7, with unresolved D. The CDR3 has 12 amino acids. Germline CDR1 is MNHNY and CDR2 is SVGAGI (reference sequence). The V and J ends lost 4 bases and 3 bases respectively, with 7 bases between them. The CDR3 here is CASSFLLYEQYF. The DNA of the CDR3 is TGTGCCAGCAGTTTCCTACTCTACGAGCAGTACTTC.